A selection of T cell receptor beta chains follows, all from one sample in a study of post-analysis software for immune sequencing data. TCRdb reprocessed the PCR reads with MiXCR, giving one entry per CDR3 protein. The top ten hold under 2% of the sample, which has under 650,000 distinct CDR3 sequences, roughly 45% seen once. The material sequenced was blood. The receptors derive from a girl between 5 and 17 years old with multiple sclerosis. The CDR3 runs from the conserved cysteine through the conserved F or W. The order of the fields is CDR3 protein, CDR3 DNA, V gene, clone size, J gene, D gene, CDR3 length. D genes are given only for firm matches. Only some rows state a clone size, as once, few, many or a class for expanded clones.

CSVAGTGEEKLFF TGCAGCGTTGCCGGGACAGGGGAAGAAAAACTGTTTTTT TRBV29-1 NA TRBJ1-4 TRBD1 13
CASSLEETRYF TGTGCCAGCAGCTTGGAAGAGACCCGGTACTTC TRBV5-7 NA TRBJ2-5 NA 11
CASKPGFSGANVLTF TGTGCCAGCAAACCAGGCTTCTCTGGGGCCAACGTCCTGACTTTC TRBV6-5 NA TRBJ2-6 NA 15
CASSPTQTLVNQPQHF TGCGCCAGCAGCCCAACACAGACTTTGGTTAATCAGCCCCAGCATTTT TRBV5-1 NA TRBJ1-5 NA 16
CASSGYRNTEAFF TGTGCCAGCAGCGGCTACAGGAACACTGAAGCTTTCTTT TRBV7-9 NA TRBJ1-1 NA 13
CASSRSRDTSNQPQHF TGTGCCAGCAGTCGATCCCGGGACACTAGCAATCAGCCCCAGCATTTT TRBV6-6 NA TRBJ1-5 NA 16
CASSLEQGQWNEKLFF TGTGCCAGCAGTTTAGAGCAGGGGCAATGGAATGAAAAACTGTTTTTT TRBV12-3/TRBV12-4 NA TRBJ1-4 NA 16
CSAAPGRTSSYEQYF TGCAGTGCTGCTCCGGGACGGACGAGCTCCTACGAGCAGTACTTC TRBV20-1 NA TRBJ2-7 NA 15
CATSGATGLEGYTF TGTGCCACCAGTGGGGCGACAGGCTTGGAAGGCTACACCTTC TRBV10-3 few TRBJ1-2 NA 14
CASSSPRGGSKDEQFF TGTGCCAGCAGCTCCCCCCGGGGCGGGAGTAAGGATGAGCAGTTCTTC TRBV7-9 NA TRBJ2-1 TRBD2 16
CASSLGEGTGSTGELFF TGTGCCAGCAGTTTGGGTGAAGGGACAGGGTCCACCGGGGAGCTGTTTTTT TRBV12-3/TRBV12-4 NA TRBJ2-2 TRBD1 17
CASSGGTSGTGEQFF TGTGCCAGCAGCGGCGGGACTAGCGGGACGGGGGAGCAGTTCTTC TRBV9 NA TRBJ2-1 TRBD2 15
CASSFPGDYEQYF TGTGCCAGCAGCTTCCCGGGGGACTACGAGCAGTACTTC TRBV7-2 NA TRBJ2-7 NA 13
CASSSVGGQETQYF TGTGCCAGCAGTTCGGTAGGGGGGCAGGAGACCCAGTACTTC TRBV11-3 many TRBJ2-5 NA 14
CASSQVWTSYTEAFF TGCGCCAGCAGCCAAGTCTGGACAAGTTACACTGAAGCTTTCTTT TRBV4-1 NA TRBJ1-1 NA 15
CASSATTGGYGETQYF TGTGCCAGCAGTGCAACGACAGGGGGTTATGGGGAGACCCAGTACTTC TRBV25-1 NA TRBJ2-5 TRBD1 16
CSARDSRQYEQYF TGCAGTGCTAGAGATTCACGGCAATACGAGCAGTACTTC TRBV20-1 few TRBJ2-7 NA 13
CACSLDGLTNTQYF TGTGCCTGCAGCCTGGACGGACTAACTAATACGCAGTATTTT TRBV7-6 NA TRBJ2-3 NA 14
CASSFPGDNEQFF TGTGCCAGCAGTTTCCCAGGGGACAATGAGCAGTTCTTC TRBV12-3/TRBV12-4 few TRBJ2-1 NA 13
CSVGGTAYNEQYF TGCAGCGTTGGGGGGACAGCATACAATGAGCAGTACTTC TRBV29-1 NA TRBJ2-7 TRBD1 13
CASRLGRNSPLHF TGTGCCAGCAGGCTTGGGCGGAATTCACCCCTCCACTTT TRBV12-3/TRBV12-4 few TRBJ1-6 NA 13
CASSLDPGGAHNEQFF TGTGCCAGCAGTTTAGATCCAGGGGGCGCACACAATGAGCAGTTCTTC TRBV27 few TRBJ2-1 TRBD1 16
CASSSGGTEQFF TGTGCCAGCAGTTCAGGGGGTACTGAGCAGTTCTTC TRBV6-5 few TRBJ2-1 TRBD1 12
CSARVRQGDVGYTF TGCAGTGCTAGAGTACGACAGGGGGACGTCGGCTACACCTTC TRBV20-1 NA TRBJ1-2 TRBD1 14
CASSAGQRANYGYTF TGTGCCAGCAGCGCTGGACAGCGCGCTAACTATGGCTACACCTTC TRBV7-9 few TRBJ1-2 NA 15
CASSYGGSSYNEQYF TGTGCCAGCAGCTATGGAGGGAGCTCCTACAATGAGCAGTACTTC TRBV5-6 NA TRBJ2-7 NA 15
CSAARGNDGYTF TGCAGTGCCGCCCGGGGGAACGATGGCTACACCTTC TRBV20-1 NA TRBJ1-2 NA 12
CASSLAGWKGETQYF TGTGCCAGCAGCTTGGCAGGGTGGAAGGGAGAGACCCAGTACTTC TRBV5-5 NA TRBJ2-5 NA 15
CASSPPGLAGKYNERFF TGTGCCAGCAGCCCTCCGGGACTAGCGGGTAAATACAATGAGCGGTTCTTC TRBV12-3/TRBV12-4 NA TRBJ2-1 TRBD2 17
CASSELGREETQYF TGCGCCAGCAGTGAGTTAGGCAGGGAAGAGACCCAGTACTTC TRBV10-1 few TRBJ2-5 NA 14
CASSTRSTNEKLFF TGTGCCAGCAGCACCCGCTCGACTAATGAAAAACTGTTTTTT TRBV11-2 once TRBJ1-4 NA 14
CASSEAGDTEAFF TGTGCCAGCAGTGAAGCGGGGGACACTGAAGCTTTCTTT TRBV12-3/TRBV12-4 once TRBJ1-1 NA 13
CASSPTGGTNEKLFF TGCGCCAGCAGCCCGACAGGGGGGACTAATGAAAAACTGTTTTTT TRBV5-1 NA TRBJ1-4 TRBD1 15
CATSDPDPKGSTDTQYF TGTGCCACCAGTGATCCCGACCCAAAAGGCAGCACAGATACGCAGTATTTT TRBV24-1 NA TRBJ2-3 NA 17
CASSVGQGAGELFF TGTGCCAGCAGCGTGGGACAGGGGGCCGGGGAGCTGTTTTTT TRBV7-2 NA TRBJ2-2 TRBD1 14
CSVATELYEQYF TGCAGCGTTGCGACGGAACTCTACGAGCAGTACTTC TRBV29-1 NA TRBJ2-7 NA 12
CASRGAGGVSETQYF TGTGCCAGCAGGGGGGCGGGGGGAGTGTCGGAGACCCAGTACTTC TRBV6-1 NA TRBJ2-5 TRBD2 15
CAISVEGALEQFF TGTGCCATCAGTGTCGAGGGGGCCCTGGAGCAGTTCTTC TRBV10-3 few TRBJ2-1 TRBD1 13
CASSPPFYEQYF TGTGCTAGCAGCCCCCCTTTTTACGAGCAGTACTTC TRBV7-7 once TRBJ2-7 NA 12
CSCLGTGEGNYGYTF TGCAGCTGCCTCGGGACAGGGGAGGGAAACTATGGCTACACCTTC TRBV29-1 few TRBJ1-2 TRBD1 15
CASSDSSQASTDTQYF TGTGCCAGCAGTGACTCCTCGCAGGCTAGCACAGATACGCAGTATTTT TRBV6-4 NA TRBJ2-3 NA 16
CASTLSYEQYF TGCGCCAGCACCCTCTCCTACGAGCAGTACTTC TRBV5-1 NA TRBJ2-7 NA 11
CASKSPSSPDNEQFF TGTGCCAGCAAATCTCCTTCCAGCCCTGACAATGAGCAGTTCTTC TRBV12-3/TRBV12-4 NA TRBJ2-1 NA 15
CASSVGRVTDYVSPLHF TGTGCCAGCAGCGTAGGCAGAGTGACGGACTACGTTTCACCCCTCCACTTT TRBV9 few TRBJ1-6 NA 17
CATLGLAGGNEQFF TGTGCCACCCTGGGACTAGCGGGGGGCAATGAGCAGTTCTTC TRBV2 NA TRBJ2-1 TRBD2 14
CASSSTPNTDTQYF TGTGCCAGCAGCTCGACCCCAAACACAGATACGCAGTATTTT TRBV5-5 NA TRBJ2-3 NA 14
CASSDRGRATYNEQFF TGTGCCAGCAGCGACCGCGGGAGGGCGACTTACAATGAGCAGTTCTTC TRBV9 NA TRBJ2-1 TRBD2 16
CASSSALDYQETQYF TGTGCCAGCAGTTCAGCTTTGGACTACCAAGAGACCCAGTACTTC TRBV7-9 NA TRBJ2-5 NA 15
CASSEHRGETEAFF TGTGCCAGCAGTGAACACAGGGGAGAGACTGAAGCTTTCTTT TRBV6-1 NA TRBJ1-1 TRBD1 14
CASSHTNGSAYEQYF TGTGCCAGCAGTCATACTAACGGGAGCGCCTACGAGCAGTACTTC TRBV6-5 NA TRBJ2-7 NA 15
CASSPAGLRMRATQYF TGTGCCAGCAGCCCCGCGGGCTTAAGGATGAGAGCGACCCAGTACTTC TRBV3-1 few TRBJ2-5 NA 16